The 30 T cell receptor beta chains in this list originate from one sample, sequenced in a study of cytomegalovirus exposure and HLA in healthy donors. The primer mix had 60 Vbeta and 13 Jbeta primers. Measured with immunoSEQ multiplex PCR; TCRdb has only the in-frame clones, and not every one. The profile shows 150,000 to 200,000 clones, more than 80% of them singletons. What was sequenced was PBMCs. All receptors derive from a woman aged 18-35 years in good health and CMV-seronegative.

About this clone itself: At one boundary the junction diverges from the germline segment, which might be a read error. The V gene is TRBV7-7, the J gene TRBJ2-1, with a weak D call TRBD2 (6 bases). The CDR3 is 15 amino acids. Germline V gene data show CDR1 as SSHAT and CDR2 as FNYEAQ (reference sequence). The CDR3 DNA reads as TGTGCTAGCAGCTTAGGAGGGAGTACCTACAATGAGCAGTTCTTC. Its protein product is CASSLGGSTYNEQFF.

The J gene is TRBJ2-7, the V gene TRBV30; TRBD2 might be the D (6 bases). Germline CDR1 and CDR2: GTSNPN and SVGIG (reference sequence). The CDR3 contains 13 residues. V lost 1 base, J lost 4 bases, and 11 bases lay in between. The DNA for the CDR3 is TGTGCCTGGAGTGGTAGCGGAGGATACGAGCAGTACTTC. Protein: CAWSGSGGYEQYF.

This chain joins TRBV7-3 and TRBJ2-1; D remains ambiguous. The germline gives CDR1 SGHTA, CDR2 FQGTGA. The CDR3 extends over 15 amino acids. Trimming left V 0 bases short and J 0 bases short, with 6 bases between. The CDR3 region is CASSLTESSYNEQFF. In nucleotides, the CDR3 is TGTGCCAGCAGCTTAACGGAGAGCTCCTACAATGAGCAGTTCTTC.

The table lists this clone with a few counts. This chain joins TRBV20-1 and TRBJ1-1, with a tentative D call TRBD1 (5 bases). The CDR3 extends over 11 amino acids. The germline V gene encodes CDR1 DFQATT and CDR2 SNEGSKA (reference sequence). V lost 2 bases and J lost 5, with 6 bases in between. CDR3 bases: TGCAGTGCTAGACAGGGAACTGAAGCTTTCTTT. Residues: CSARQGTEAFF.

The rearrangement joins TRBV27 to TRBJ2-7, with D perhaps matching TRBD2 (8 bases). V lost 7 bases to trimming and J lost 3 bases, with 31 bases between them. Germline-derived CDR1 and CDR2 are MNHEY and SMNVEV (reference sequence). CDR3 length: 19 residues. The CDR3 DNA is TGTGCCAGCAACACGGACAGGTGCCTTAGCGGGAAACTTATCTACGAGCAGTACTTC. Amino acids: CASNTDRCLSGKLIYEQYF.

This chain links TRBV29-1 with TRBJ2-2, with 7 positions matching TRBD1. The V and J ends lost 7 bases and 4 bases, in that order; junction bases with no gene match: 9. The germline CDR1 and CDR2 sequences are SQVTM and ANQGSEA. CDR3 length: 14 residues. The CDR3 coding sequence is TGCAGCGCAGAACAGGGGTTGAGCACCGGGGAGCTGTTTTTT. This encodes CSAEQGLSTGELFF.

The chain recombines TRBV28 with TRBJ2-4; a possible D gene is TRBD1 (6 bases). The V end was cut by 0 bases, the J end by 0 bases, with 9 bases between. The CDR3 totals 16 residues. Per the germline V gene, CDR1 is MDHEN and CDR2 is SYDVKM. The CDR3 DNA sequence: TGTGCCAGCAGTTTATGGGACAGATTAGCCAAAAACATTCAGTACTTC. This translates into CASSLWDRLAKNIQYF.

The table lists this clone with a count of one. V usage is TRBV6-6 and J usage is TRBJ2-1; 7 positions match TRBD1. Germline lookup yields CDR1 MNHNY and CDR2 SVGAGI (reference sequence). The CDR3 contains 16 residues. The trim removed 0 bases at V and 9 bases at J, leaving 11 bases unmatched. CDR3 DNA sequence: TGTGCCAGCAGTTACTCGCCAGGGGGTCTGAACAGTGAGCAGTTCTTC. Its translation: CASSYSPGGLNSEQFF.

V usage is TRBV5-4 and J usage is TRBJ2-7; a weak D match, TRBD2 (6 bases). The V gene's germline CDR1 is SGHNT and CDR2 YYREEE (reference sequence). Trimming took off 0 bases at V and 2 bases at J, with 6 bases between the two ends. The CDR3 extends over 13 amino acids. The CDR3: CASSLGTTYEQYF. In nucleotides, the CDR3 is TGTGCCAGCAGCTTGGGGACTACCTACGAGCAGTACTTC.

V usage is TRBV6-1 and J usage is TRBJ2-1, with 8 bases lining up with TRBD1. V trimming: 7 bases; J trimming: 15 bases; junction bases outside the gene matches: 14. The CDR3 has 13 amino acids. Germline lookup yields CDR1 MNHNS and CDR2 SASEGT. The CDR3 nucleotides read TGTGCCAGCACCGAAAATCGGGACAGGTCGCCGTTCTTC. This translates into CASTENRDRSPFF.

The rearrangement joins TRBV7-9 to TRBJ2-7, with D possibly matching TRBD2 (5 bases). The V gene's germline CDR1 is SEHNR and CDR2 FQNEAQ (reference sequence). The V end was cut by 6 bases, the J end by 0 bases, with 15 bases between. The CDR3 sequence is 15 residues long. The CDR3 coding sequence is TGTGCCAGCAGTCTGTCCGAGGGTTTCTCCTACGAGCAGTACTTC. It is translated as CASSLSEGFSYEQYF.

The chain employs TRBV9 and TRBJ2-1, with D tentatively TRBD1 (6 bases). V was shortened by 4 bases and J by 5 bases, with 19 bases between the two germline ends. The germline V gene has CDR1 SGDLS and CDR2 YYNGEE. This CDR3 is 16 amino acids long. The CDR3 spells CASSPRPQGVDNEQFF. For the CDR3, the DNA is TGTGCCAGCAGCCCCCGTCCACAGGGCGTGGACAATGAGCAGTTCTTC.

V and J are TRBV19 and TRBJ1-2; 7 bases fit TRBD1. Per germline, CDR1 LNHDA and CDR2 SQIVND (reference sequence). With 7 bases clipped from V and 4 bases from J, the junction kept 9 bases outside the gene matches. The CDR3 loop spans 14 amino acids. DNA for the CDR3: TGTGCCAGTACCGACCAGGGGACAGTCTATGGCTACACCTTC. Encoded protein: CASTDQGTVYGYTF.

The chain has TRBV18 and TRBJ2-5, with D possibly TRBD1 on 6 matching bases. The V gene lost 1 base and the J gene lost 5 bases, with 14 bases spanning the gap. The CDR3 consists of 15 residues. Germline CDR1 and CDR2: KGHSH and LQKENI. CDR3 in amino acids: CASSPLSTGPETQYF. DNA for the CDR3: TGTGCCAGCTCACCACTGTCGACAGGTCCTGAGACCCAGTACTTC.

The V gene is TRBV5-8, the J gene TRBJ1-1, with 9 bases that match TRBD1. This CDR3 is 16 amino acids long. Per the germline V gene, CDR1 is SGHTS and CDR2 is YDEGEE. The junction had 5 bases not matched to a gene; V was cut back by 2 bases and J by 0 bases. CDR3 amino acids: CASSFRGQGMNTEAFF. In DNA, the CDR3 is TGTGCCAGCAGCTTTCGCGGACAGGGGATGAACACTGAAGCTTTCTTT. The full variable domain, with the rest looked up from reference TRBV5-8 and TRBJ1-1, is EAGVTQSPTHLIKTRGQQATLRCSPISGHTSVYWYQQALGLGLQFLLWYDEGEERNRGNFPPRFSGRQFPNYSSELNVNALELEDSALYLCASSFRGQGMNTEAFFGQGTRLTVV.

CDR3 region: CASLVVHRGETQYF. In DNA, the CDR3 is TGTGCCAGCTTAGTGGTTCACAGGGGGGAGACCCAGTACTTC. The chain recombines TRBV2 with TRBJ2-5, with TRBD1 matching over 8 bases. CDR3 size: 14 residues. V was pared by 8 bases and J by 5 bases, with 10 bases of the junction left unmatched. The germline V gene has CDR1 SNHLY and CDR2 FYNNEI.

The chain carries TRBV2 and TRBJ1-4; D might be TRBD1 (5 bases). CDR1 and CDR2 from the germline V gene are SNHLY and FYNNEI. The CDR3 is 13 amino acids. V lost 6 bases, J lost 5 bases, and 10 bases lay in between. The CDR3, as DNA: TGTGCCAGCAGAGAGGACACAAATGAAAAACTGTTTTTT. Amino acid sequence: CASREDTNEKLFF.

Only one count was recorded for this clone. The genes are TRBV28 and TRBJ1-2; D call uncertain. In germline, CDR1 is MDHEN, CDR2 SYDVKM. This CDR3 has 14 amino acids. Deletions cut 2 bases from V and 5 bases from J, with 12 bases between. The CDR3 protein is CASSLPGGFYGYTF. CDR3 nucleotides: TGTGCCAGCAGTTTACCCGGAGGTTTTTATGGCTACACCTTC.

The chain combines TRBV5-1 with TRBJ2-7, with TRBD1 identical over 7 bases. This CDR3 has 13 amino acids. Unmatched junction bases numbered 5, after V lost 4 bases and J lost 4 bases. Germline CDR1 reads SGHRS; CDR2 reads YFSETQ. The chain's CDR3 is CASSRGLGYEQYF. In DNA form, the CDR3 reads TGCGCCAGCAGCAGGGGGCTTGGGTACGAGCAGTACTTC.

The gene calls are TRBV27 and TRBJ2-3; unclear D gene. Deletions cut 4 bases from V and 1 base from J, with 12 bases between. CDR1 and CDR2 (germline): MNHEY, SMNVEV (reference sequence). This CDR3 is 15 amino acids long. This chain's CDR3 is CASSSALRGTDTQYF. CDR3 in DNA: TGTGCCAGCAGTTCCGCATTACGGGGCACAGATACGCAGTATTTT.

A single count supports this clone. V gene TRBV28 combines with J gene TRBJ2-5; a weak D match, TRBD1 (5 bases). The CDR3 extends over 15 amino acids. Germline CDR1 and CDR2: MDHEN and SYDVKM. The germline V and J ends were trimmed by 2 bases and 2 bases, with 12 bases remaining between them. CDR3 in amino acids: CASSLRSAGQETQYF. CDR3 DNA: TGTGCCAGCAGTTTAAGGTCGGCAGGGCAAGAGACCCAGTACTTC.

The chain carries TRBV11-2 and TRBJ2-5; D is perhaps TRBD1 (5 bases). The V gene's germline CDR1 is SGHAT and CDR2 FQNNGV. V lost 5 bases, J lost 1 base, and 11 bases lay in between. CDR3 length equals 14 residues. The CDR3 sequence: CASSPSRAQETQYF. The CDR3 bases are TGTGCCAGCAGCCCCAGCAGGGCCCAAGAGACCCAGTACTTC.

This chain links TRBV4-1 with TRBJ2-3; TRBD2 matches at 9 bases. CDR1 is MGHRA and CDR2 is YSYEKL in the germline V gene. With V trimmed by 1 base and J by 6 bases, 5 bases remained unmatched. The CDR3 spans 15 residues. In DNA, the CDR3 is TGCGCCAGCAGCCAAGTCATCAGCGGGAGGGATACGCAGTATTTT. It translates to CASSQVISGRDTQYF.

Details on this clone: In the same sample, other DNA sequences code for this CDR3. The CDR3 is CASSLTGYEQYF. The CDR3, as DNA: TGTGCCAGCAGTCTTACAGGGTACGAGCAGTACTTC. This sequence joins TRBV28 and TRBJ2-7; TRBD1 might be the D (6 bases). Germline CDR1 is MDHEN and CDR2 is SYDVKM. CDR3 length: 12 amino acids. Deletions cut 5 bases from V and 4 bases from J, with 9 bases between.

This rearrangement joins TRBV19 to TRBJ2-1; 7 positions agree with TRBD1. Germline values: CDR1 LNHDA, CDR2 SQIVND (reference sequence). Losses at the gene ends were 1 base for V and 2 bases for J; bases not matched to a gene: 5. This CDR3 comprises 16 residues. DNA of the CDR3: TGTGCCAGTAGTATAGTTCCCGGGACAGCCTACAATGAGCAGTTCTTC. Protein: CASSIVPGTAYNEQFF.

The J gene is TRBJ1-4, the V gene TRBV19; D remains ambiguous. V lost 5 bases to trimming and J lost 5 bases, with 6 bases between them. The CDR3 runs 12 residues. Germline CDR1 and CDR2: LNHDA and SQIVND (reference sequence). CDR3 sequence (DNA): TGTGCCAGTAGTTCCCAAAATGAAAAACTGTTTTTT. Translated, it gives CASSSQNEKLFF.

The J gene is TRBJ2-5, the V gene TRBV4-1; 9 bases are a match to TRBD1. The junction had 15 bases not matched to a gene; V was cut back by 7 bases and J by 0 bases. CDR1 is MGHRA and CDR2 is YSYEKL in the germline V gene. This CDR3 contains 18 residues. CDR3 loop: CASNPGGTGIQYQETQYF. In nucleotides, the CDR3 is TGCGCCAGCAACCCAGGGGGGACAGGGATCCAATACCAAGAGACCCAGTACTTC.

This chain links TRBV28 with TRBJ1-3, with 8 bases aligning to TRBD1. The CDR3 runs to 17 residues. V trimming: 6 bases; J trimming: 4 bases; junction bases outside the gene matches: 14. Germline V gives CDR1 MDHEN, CDR2 SYDVKM. The CDR3 DNA sequence: TGTGCCAGCAGACTCCGTGGGACAGGTAGTACAGGAAACACCATATATTTT. This codes for CASRLRGTGSTGNTIYF.

The chain employs TRBV11-3 and TRBJ1-5; D remains unclear. The CDR3 spans 14 residues. In germline, CDR1 is SGHNT, CDR2 YENEEA. Trimming removed 6 bases at V and 0 bases at J, with 9 bases between. The CDR3 sequence is CASRRLDSNQPQHF. The CDR3 coding sequence is TGTGCCAGCAGGAGACTAGATAGCAATCAGCCCCAGCATTTT.

The J gene is TRBJ2-1, the V gene TRBV6-1, with 13 bases fitting TRBD2. With 7 bases clipped from V and 10 bases from J, the junction kept 4 bases outside the gene matches. The CDR3 sequence is 13 residues long. In germline, CDR1 is MNHNS, CDR2 SASEGT. The CDR3 region is CASTWGLAGEQFF. CDR3 coding DNA: TGTGCCAGCACCTGGGGACTAGCGGGAGAGCAGTTCTTC.